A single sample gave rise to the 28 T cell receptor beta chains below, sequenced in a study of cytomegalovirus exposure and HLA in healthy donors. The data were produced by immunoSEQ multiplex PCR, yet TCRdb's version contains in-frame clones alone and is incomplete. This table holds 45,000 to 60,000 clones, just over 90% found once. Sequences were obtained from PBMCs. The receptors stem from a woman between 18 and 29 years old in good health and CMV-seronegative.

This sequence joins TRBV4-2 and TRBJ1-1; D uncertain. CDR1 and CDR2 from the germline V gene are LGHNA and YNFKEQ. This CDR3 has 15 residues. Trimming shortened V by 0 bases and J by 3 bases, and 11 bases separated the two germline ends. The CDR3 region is CASSQESGGDTEAFF. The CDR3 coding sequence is TGTGCCAGCAGCCAAGAGAGTGGAGGTGACACTGAAGCTTTCTTT.

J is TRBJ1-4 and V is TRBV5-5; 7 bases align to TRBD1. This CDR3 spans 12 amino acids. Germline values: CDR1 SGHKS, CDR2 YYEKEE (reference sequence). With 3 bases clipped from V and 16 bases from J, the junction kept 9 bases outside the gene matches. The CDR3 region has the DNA TGTGCCAGCAGCTGGGACGGGGACAGAGGGTTTTTT. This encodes CASSWDGDRGFF.

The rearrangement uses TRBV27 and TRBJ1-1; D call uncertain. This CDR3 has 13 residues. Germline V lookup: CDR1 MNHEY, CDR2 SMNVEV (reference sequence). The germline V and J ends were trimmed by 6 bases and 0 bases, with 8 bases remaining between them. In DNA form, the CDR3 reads TGTGCCAGCAGAGAGAATTTGAACACTGAAGCTTTCTTT. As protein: CASRENLNTEAFF.

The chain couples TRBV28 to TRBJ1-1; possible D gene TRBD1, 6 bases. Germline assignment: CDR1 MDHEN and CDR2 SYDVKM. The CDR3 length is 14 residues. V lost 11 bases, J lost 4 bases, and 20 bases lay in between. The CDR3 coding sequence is TGTGCCCACAGTGCGTTAGGGGGAGCCACTGAAGCTTTCTTT. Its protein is CAHSALGGATEAFF.

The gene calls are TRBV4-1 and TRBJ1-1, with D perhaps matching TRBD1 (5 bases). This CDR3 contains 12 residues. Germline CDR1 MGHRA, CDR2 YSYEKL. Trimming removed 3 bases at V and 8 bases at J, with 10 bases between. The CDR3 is CASSQGLSEAFF. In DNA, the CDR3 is TGCGCCAGCAGCCAGGGGCTATCGGAAGCTTTCTTT.

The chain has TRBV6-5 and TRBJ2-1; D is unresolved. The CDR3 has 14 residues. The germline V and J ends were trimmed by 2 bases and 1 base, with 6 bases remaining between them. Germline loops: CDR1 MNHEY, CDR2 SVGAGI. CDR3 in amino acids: CASSYRVSYNEQFF. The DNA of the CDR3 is TGTGCCAGCAGTTACCGGGTGTCCTACAATGAGCAGTTCTTC.

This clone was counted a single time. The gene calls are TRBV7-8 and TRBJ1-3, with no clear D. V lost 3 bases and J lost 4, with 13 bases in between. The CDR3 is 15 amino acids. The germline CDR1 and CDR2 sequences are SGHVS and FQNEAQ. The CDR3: CASSFGESRGNTIYF. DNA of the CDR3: TGTGCCAGCAGCTTTGGAGAATCAAGGGGAAACACCATATATTTT. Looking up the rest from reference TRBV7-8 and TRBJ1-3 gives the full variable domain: GAGVSQSPRYKVAKRGQDVALRCDPISGHVSLFWYQQALGQGPEFLTYFQNEAQLDKSGLPSDRFFAERPEGSVSTLKIQRTQQEDSAVYLCASSFGESRGNTIYFGEGSWLTVV.

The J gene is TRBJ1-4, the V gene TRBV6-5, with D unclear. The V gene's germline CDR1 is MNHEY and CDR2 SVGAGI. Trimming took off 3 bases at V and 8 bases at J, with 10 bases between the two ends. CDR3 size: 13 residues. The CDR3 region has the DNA TGTGCCAGCAGTTATGGCGGGGAAGAAAAACTGTTTTTT. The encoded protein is CASSYGGEEKLFF.

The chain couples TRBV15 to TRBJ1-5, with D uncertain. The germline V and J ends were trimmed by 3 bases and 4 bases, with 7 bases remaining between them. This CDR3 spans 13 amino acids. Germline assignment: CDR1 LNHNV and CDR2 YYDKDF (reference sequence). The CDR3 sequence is CATSREQNQPQHF. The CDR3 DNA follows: TGTGCCACCAGCAGGGAGCAAAATCAGCCCCAGCATTTT. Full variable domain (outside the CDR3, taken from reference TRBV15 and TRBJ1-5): DAMVIQNPRYQVTQFGKPVTLSCSQTLNHNVMYWYQQKSSQAPKLLFHYYDKDFNNEADTPDNFQSRRPNTSFCFLDIRSPGLGDTAMYLCATSREQNQPQHFGDGTRLSIL.

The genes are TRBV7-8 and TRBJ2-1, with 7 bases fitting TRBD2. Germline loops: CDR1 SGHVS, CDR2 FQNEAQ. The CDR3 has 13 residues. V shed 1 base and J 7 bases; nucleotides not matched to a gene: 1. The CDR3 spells CASSLGGGNEQFF. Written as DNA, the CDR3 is TGTGCCAGCAGCTTAGGGGGGGGGAATGAGCAGTTCTTC. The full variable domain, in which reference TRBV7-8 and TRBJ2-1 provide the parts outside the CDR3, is GAGVSQSPRYKVAKRGQDVALRCDPISGHVSLFWYQQALGQGPEFLTYFQNEAQLDKSGLPSDRFFAERPEGSVSTLKIQRTQQEDSAVYLCASSLGGGNEQFFGPGTRLTVL.

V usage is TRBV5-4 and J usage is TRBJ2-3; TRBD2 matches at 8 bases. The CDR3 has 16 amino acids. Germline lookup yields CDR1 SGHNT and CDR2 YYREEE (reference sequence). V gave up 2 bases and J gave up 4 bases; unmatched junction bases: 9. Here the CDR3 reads CASSFSGTRVPDTQYF. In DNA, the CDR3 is TGTGCCAGCAGCTTCTCCGGGACTAGAGTCCCAGATACGCAGTATTTT.

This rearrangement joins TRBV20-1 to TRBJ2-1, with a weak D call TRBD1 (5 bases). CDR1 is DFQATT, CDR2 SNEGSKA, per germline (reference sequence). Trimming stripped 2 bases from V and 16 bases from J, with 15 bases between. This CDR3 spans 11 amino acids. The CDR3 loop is CSARNRTRAFF. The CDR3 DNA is TGCAGTGCTAGAAACAGGACCCGGGCATTCTTC.

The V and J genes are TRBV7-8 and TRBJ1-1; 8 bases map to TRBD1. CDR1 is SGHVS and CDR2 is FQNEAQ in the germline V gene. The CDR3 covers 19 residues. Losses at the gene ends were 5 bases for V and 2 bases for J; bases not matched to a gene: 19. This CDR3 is CASSPQTVPGGAKNTEAFF. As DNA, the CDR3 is TGTGCCAGCAGCCCGCAAACCGTTCCAGGGGGCGCGAAAAACACTGAAGCTTTCTTT.

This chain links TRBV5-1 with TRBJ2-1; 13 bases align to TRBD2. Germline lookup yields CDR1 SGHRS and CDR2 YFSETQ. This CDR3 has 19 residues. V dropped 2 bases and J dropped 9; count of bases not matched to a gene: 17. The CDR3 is CASSFGGTSGRAGAVEQFF. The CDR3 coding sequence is TGCGCCAGCAGCTTTGGGGGAACTAGCGGGAGGGCCGGGGCGGTTGAGCAGTTCTTC.

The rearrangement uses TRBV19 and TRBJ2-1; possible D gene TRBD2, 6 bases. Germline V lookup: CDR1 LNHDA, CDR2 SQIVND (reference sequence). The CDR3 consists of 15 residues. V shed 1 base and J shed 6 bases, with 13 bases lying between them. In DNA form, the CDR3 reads TGTGCCAGTAGTATAGTACGCCGGGGGAGCAATGAGCAGTTCTTC. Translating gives CASSIVRRGSNEQFF.

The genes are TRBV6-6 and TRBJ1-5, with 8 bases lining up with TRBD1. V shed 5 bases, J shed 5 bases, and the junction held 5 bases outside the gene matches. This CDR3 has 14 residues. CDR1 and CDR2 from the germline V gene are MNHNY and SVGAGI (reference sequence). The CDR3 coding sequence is TGTGCCAGCAGTAATGACAGGGGATATCAGCCCCAGCATTTT. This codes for CASSNDRGYQPQHF.

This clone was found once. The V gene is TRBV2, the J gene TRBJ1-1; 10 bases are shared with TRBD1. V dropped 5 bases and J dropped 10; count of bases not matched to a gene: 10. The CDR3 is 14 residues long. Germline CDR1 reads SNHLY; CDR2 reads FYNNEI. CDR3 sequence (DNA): TGTGCCAGCAGTAGCCCGACAGGGGGCTATCGAGCTTTCTTT. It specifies CASSSPTGGYRAFF. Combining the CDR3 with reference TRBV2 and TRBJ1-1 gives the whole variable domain EPEVTQTPSHQVTQMGQEVILRCVPISNHLYFYWYRQILGQKVEFLVSFYNNEISEKSEIFDDQFSVERPDGSNFTLKIRSTKLEDSAMYFCASSSPTGGYRAFFGQGTRLTVV.

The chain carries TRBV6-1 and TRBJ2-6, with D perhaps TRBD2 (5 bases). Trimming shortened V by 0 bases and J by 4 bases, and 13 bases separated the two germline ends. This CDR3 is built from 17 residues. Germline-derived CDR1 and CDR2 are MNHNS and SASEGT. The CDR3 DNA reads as TGTGCCAGCAGTGAAGCGCTTACGGGGTTCGGGGCCAACGTCCTGACTTTC. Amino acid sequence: CASSEALTGFGANVLTF.

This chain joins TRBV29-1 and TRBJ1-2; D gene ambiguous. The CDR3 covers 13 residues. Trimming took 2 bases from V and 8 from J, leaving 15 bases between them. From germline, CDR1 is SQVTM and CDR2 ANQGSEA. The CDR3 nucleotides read TGCAGCGTTGAAAATACGGGATTAGGGGGCTACACCTTC. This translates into CSVENTGLGGYTF.

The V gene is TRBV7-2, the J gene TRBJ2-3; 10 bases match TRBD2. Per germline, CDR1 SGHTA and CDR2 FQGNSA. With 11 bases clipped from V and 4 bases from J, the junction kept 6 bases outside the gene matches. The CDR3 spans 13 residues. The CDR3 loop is CALGLAGADTQYF. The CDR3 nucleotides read TGTGCCCTTGGGCTAGCGGGAGCAGATACGCAGTATTTT.

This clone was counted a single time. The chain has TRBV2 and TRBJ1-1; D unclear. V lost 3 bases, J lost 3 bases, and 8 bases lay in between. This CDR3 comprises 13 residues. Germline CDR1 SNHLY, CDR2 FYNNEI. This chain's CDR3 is CASSDRRDTEAFF. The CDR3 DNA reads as TGTGCCAGCAGTGACCGTCGGGACACTGAAGCTTTCTTT.

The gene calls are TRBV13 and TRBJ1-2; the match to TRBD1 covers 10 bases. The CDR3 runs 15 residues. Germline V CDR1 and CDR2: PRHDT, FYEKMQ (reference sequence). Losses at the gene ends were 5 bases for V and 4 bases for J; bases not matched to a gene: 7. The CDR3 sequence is CASSETGQGSYGYTF. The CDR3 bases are TGTGCCAGCAGCGAAACGGGACAGGGGTCCTATGGCTACACCTTC.

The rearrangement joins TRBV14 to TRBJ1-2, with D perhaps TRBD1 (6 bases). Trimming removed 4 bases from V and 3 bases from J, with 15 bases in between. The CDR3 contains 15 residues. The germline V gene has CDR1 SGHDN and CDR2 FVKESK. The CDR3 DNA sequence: TGTGCCAGCAGCCCGCCCAGGGGTCGAGACTATGGCTACACCTTC. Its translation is CASSPPRGRDYGYTF.

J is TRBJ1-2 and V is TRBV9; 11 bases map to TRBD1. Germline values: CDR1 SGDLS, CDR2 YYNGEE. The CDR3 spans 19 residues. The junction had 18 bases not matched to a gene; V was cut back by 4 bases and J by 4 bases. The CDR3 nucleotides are TGTGCCAGCAGCCCTGCCCACTCCGGGACAGGGGGTTCGCTCTATGGCTACACCTTC. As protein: CASSPAHSGTGGSLYGYTF.

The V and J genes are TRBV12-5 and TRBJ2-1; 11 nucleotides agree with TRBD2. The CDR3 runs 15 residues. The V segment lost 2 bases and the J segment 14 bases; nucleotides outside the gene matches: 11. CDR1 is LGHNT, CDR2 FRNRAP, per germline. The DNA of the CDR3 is TGTGCTAGTGGTTTGTCCGGGGTAGCGGGAGGGCCTAAGTTCTTC. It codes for CASGLSGVAGGPKFF.

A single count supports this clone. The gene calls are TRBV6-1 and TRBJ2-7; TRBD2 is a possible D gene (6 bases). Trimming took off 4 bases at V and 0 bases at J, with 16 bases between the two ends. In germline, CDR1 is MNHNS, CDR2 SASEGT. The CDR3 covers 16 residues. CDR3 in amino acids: CASSALSGLYSYEQYV. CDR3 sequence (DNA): TGTGCCAGCAGTGCTCTTAGCGGTTTATACTCCTACGAGCAGTACGTC.

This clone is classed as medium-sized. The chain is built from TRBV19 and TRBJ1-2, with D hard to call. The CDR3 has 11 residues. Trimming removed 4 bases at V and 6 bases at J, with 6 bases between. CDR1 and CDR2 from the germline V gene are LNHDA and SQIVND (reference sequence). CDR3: CASSNIDGYTF. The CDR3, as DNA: TGTGCCAGTAGTAACATCGATGGCTACACCTTC. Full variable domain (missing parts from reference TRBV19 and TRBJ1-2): DGGITQSPKYLFRKEGQNVTLSCEQNLNHDAMYWYRQDPGQGLRLIYYSQIVNDFQKGDIAEGYSVSREKKESFPLTVTSAQKNPTAFYLCASSNIDGYTFGSGTRLTVV.

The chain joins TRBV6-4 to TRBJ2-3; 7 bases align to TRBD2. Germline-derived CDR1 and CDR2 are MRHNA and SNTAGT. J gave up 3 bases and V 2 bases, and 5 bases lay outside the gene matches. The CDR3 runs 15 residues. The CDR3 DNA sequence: TGTGCCAGCAGTGACGGGGGGAGGGAGACAGATACGCAGTATTTT. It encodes CASSDGGRETDTQYF.